The 16 T cell receptor beta chains in this list originate from one sample, sequenced in a study of T cell repertoires in cytomegalovirus infection (dated by TCRdb to between 2017 and 2020). Their target antigens are unknown. This specimen's treatment or condition label, per the study, means: in vitro stimulation with specific CMV peptide epitopes to enrich CMV-specific T cells. Sequencing relied on an Illumina HiSeq 1500. TCRdb passed the public sequencing reads through fastp at Q25 and MiXCR, retaining productive beta sequences. Rows with a matching CDR3 protein are joined into one entry that keeps the most common DNA and genes. The sample contains roughly 220,000 distinct CDR3 sequences, 30% to 45% of them found a single time. The top ten clones comprise over 45% of the sample. The sequencing here drew on CD8+ T cells from cultured PBMCs, taken from culture after CMV antigen stimulation. These receptors were obtained from a human donor in good health (CMV status not recorded). Some clones in this sample may be carry-over from other donors' samples.

The chain has TRBV11-2 and TRBJ1-3; TRBD1 agrees at 11 bases. The CDR3 consists of 15 residues. V lost 5 bases, J lost 8 bases, and 8 bases stayed unmatched. The germline V gene encodes CDR1 SGHAT and CDR2 FQNNGV. CDR3: CASSPTGQGAYTIYF. CDR3 DNA sequence: TGTGCCAGCAGCCCCACCGGACAGGGGGCTTACACCATATATTTT.

A few counts support this clonotype. The chain is built from TRBV28 and TRBJ2-1; TRBD2 aligns across 14 bases. The CDR3 loop spans 15 amino acids. Germline V gives CDR1 MDHEN, CDR2 SYDVKM. Losses at the gene ends were 8 bases for V and 10 bases for J; bases not matched to a gene: 10. The CDR3 is CASSLRGLAGVEQFF. In DNA form, the CDR3 reads TGTGCCAGCTCTCTTCGGGGACTAGCGGGAGTGGAGCAGTTCTTC.

The rearrangement uses TRBV12-5 and TRBJ1-2; no clear D. Germline-derived CDR1 and CDR2 are LGHNT and FRNRAP. V dropped 6 bases and J dropped 4 bases, with 9 bases sitting between them. This CDR3 has 12 amino acids. The CDR3 nucleotides are TGTGCTAGTGGGGTGGGCGGCTATGGCTACACCTTC. Translated: CASGVGGYGYTF.

The rearrangement uses TRBV20-1 and TRBJ2-3; D might be TRBD2 (7 bases). V shed 0 bases and J shed 5 bases, with 15 bases lying between them. Germline assignment: CDR1 DFQATT and CDR2 SNEGSKA (reference sequence). This CDR3 is built from 15 residues. The CDR3 DNA reads as TGCAGTGCTAGAGATCAACGGGGGGCGGGAGATACGCAGTATTTT. Translating it yields CSARDQRGAGDTQYF.

The chain carries TRBV20-1 and TRBJ2-7, with D possibly being TRBD1 (6 bases). The length of the CDR3 is 15 residues. Trimming removed 2 bases from V and 0 bases from J, with 14 bases in between. The V gene's germline CDR1 is DFQATT and CDR2 SNEGSKA (reference sequence). The CDR3 spells CSARSRGGISYEQYF. DNA for the CDR3: TGCAGTGCTAGATCCAGGGGTGGCATCTCCTACGAGCAGTACTTC.

This clonotype was counted a few times. The J gene is TRBJ2-7, the V gene TRBV7-9; possibly TRBD1 or TRBD2 for D (5 bases each). The germline gives CDR1 SEHNR, CDR2 FQNEAQ (reference sequence). Trimming removed 0 bases from V and 2 bases from J, with 11 bases in between. This CDR3 contains 15 residues. This CDR3 is CASSLAGRHAYEQYF. CDR3 nucleotide sequence: TGTGCCAGCAGCTTAGCGGGACGGCATGCCTACGAGCAGTACTTC.

This sequence joins TRBV24-1 and TRBJ2-3, with 11 bases fitting TRBD2. This CDR3 has 19 amino acids. Germline V gene lookup returns CDR1 KGHDR and CDR2 SFDVKD. J gave up 1 base and V 0 bases, and 8 bases lay outside the gene matches. CDR3 nucleotide sequence: TGTGCCACCAGTGATTTGACTAGCGGGGGCCCGAACCGCACAGATACGCAGTATTTT. Amino acids: CATSDLTSGGPNRTDTQYF.

The V and J genes are TRBV23-1 and TRBJ1-5, with a weak D call TRBD1 (5 bases). TRBV23-1 is known as an ORF, though its function is uncertain. The CDR3 sequence is 14 residues long. Between the trimmed V and J ends, which lost 7 bases and 7 bases, there was a span of 17 bases. CDR3 in amino acids: CASTLGGFRQPQHF. The CDR3, as DNA: TGCGCCAGCACTCTCGGGGGGTTTCGCCAGCCCCAGCATTTT.

The rearrangement uses TRBV7-6 and TRBJ1-2, with D possibly being TRBD1 (5 bases). CDR3 length: 15 amino acids. Trimming shortened V by 3 bases and J by 5 bases, and 16 bases separated the two germline ends. The germline V gene has CDR1 SGHVS and CDR2 FNYEAQ. The CDR3 spells CASSLGPPQFYGYTF. The CDR3 region has the DNA TGTGCCAGCAGCTTGGGACCTCCGCAGTTTTATGGCTACACCTTC.

This clonotype was recorded at least ten times. J is TRBJ1-2 and V is TRBV7-2; D remains ambiguous. V was shortened by 1 base and J by 4 bases, with 10 bases between the two germline ends. The CDR3 contains 14 residues. CDR1 is SGHTA, CDR2 FQGNSA, per germline. In DNA form, the CDR3 reads TGTGCCAGCAGCTTAGATGGCAGCCTCTATGGCTACACCTTC. It is translated as CASSLDGSLYGYTF.

The chain carries TRBV27 and TRBJ2-7; TRBD2 aligns across 11 bases. The CDR3 is 15 residues long. Germline trimming cut 5 bases from V and 4 bases from J; bases unmatched to any gene: 7. Germline V gene lookup returns CDR1 MNHEY and CDR2 SMNVEV (reference sequence). CDR3: CASSPTSGSWYEQYF. The DNA for the CDR3 is TGTGCCAGCAGTCCTACTAGCGGGAGTTGGTACGAGCAGTACTTC.

The chain couples TRBV12-3 or TRBV12-4 to TRBJ1-1; D is possibly TRBD1 (5 bases). The V end was cut by 6 bases, the J end by 11 bases, with 19 bases between. The CDR3 consists of 13 residues. The CDR3 reads CASSPSQGSVAFF. The DNA for the CDR3 is TGTGCCAGCAGCCCTTCCCAGGGTTCAGTTGCTTTCTTT.

This clonotype occurred many times. V usage is TRBV6-5 and J usage is TRBJ1-2; 11 positions agree with TRBD1. CDR3 length: 16 amino acids. Germline CDR1 reads MNHEY; CDR2 reads SVGAGI. Trimming took 6 bases from V and 5 from J; bases not matched to a gene: 11. Written as DNA, the CDR3 is TGTGCCAGCAGCTACCTAGGACAGGGGGCGCGGTATGGCTACACCTTC. It yields the protein CASSYLGQGARYGYTF.

This clonotype was seen a few times. Mismatch with germline at one junction end may stem from a read error. V and J are TRBV7-8 and TRBJ2-1; possible D gene TRBD2, 5 bases. This CDR3 is built from 16 residues. The V gene's germline CDR1 is SGHVS and CDR2 FQNEAQ. CDR3 protein: CASSLSRLAYYNDQFF. The CDR3 DNA reads as TGTGCAAGCAGCTTATCAAGGCTAGCCTACTACAATGATCAGTTCTTC.

The J gene is TRBJ2-5, the V gene TRBV28, with D unresolved. Trimming left V 3 bases short and J 5 bases short, with 7 bases between. CDR3 size: 12 residues. Germline CDR1 is MDHEN and CDR2 is SYDVKM. Here the CDR3 DNA reads TGTGCCAGCAGTTTCCTGTATGAGACCCAGTACTTC. This codes for CASSFLYETQYF.

This clonotype was picked up a small number of times. This rearrangement joins TRBV12-3 or TRBV12-4 to TRBJ1-2; D ambiguous. The length of the CDR3 is 13 residues. V gave up 1 base and J gave up 5 bases, with 8 bases separating them. CDR3 DNA sequence: TGTGCCAGCAGTTTAGGGCGGGATTATGGCTACACCTTC. Translated: CASSLGRDYGYTF.